This entry describes one TCR beta chain. This specimen belongs to a study of blood T cell repertoires in COVID-19. The table came from immunoSEQ multiplex PCR; TCRdb's copy has only in-frame clones and leaves some out. The sample shows 110,000 to 150,000 clones, roughly 84% of them seen only once. V lost 3 bases and J 3 bases, leaving 12 bases between the germline ends. The CDR3 has 15 amino acids. Looked up from germline, CDR1 is SEHNR and CDR2 is FQNEAQ (reference sequence). The sample comprised PBMCs or T cells enriched from blood (not recorded which). The sequence was obtained from a man aged 40-49 years with acute COVID-19. The rearrangement links TRBV7-9 to TRBJ1-5; TRBD1 is a possible D gene (5 bases). The CDR3 loop reads CASSLGEVVNQPQHF. Here the CDR3 DNA reads TGTGCCAGCAGCTTGGGGGAGGTTGTCAATCAGCCCCAGCATTTT.